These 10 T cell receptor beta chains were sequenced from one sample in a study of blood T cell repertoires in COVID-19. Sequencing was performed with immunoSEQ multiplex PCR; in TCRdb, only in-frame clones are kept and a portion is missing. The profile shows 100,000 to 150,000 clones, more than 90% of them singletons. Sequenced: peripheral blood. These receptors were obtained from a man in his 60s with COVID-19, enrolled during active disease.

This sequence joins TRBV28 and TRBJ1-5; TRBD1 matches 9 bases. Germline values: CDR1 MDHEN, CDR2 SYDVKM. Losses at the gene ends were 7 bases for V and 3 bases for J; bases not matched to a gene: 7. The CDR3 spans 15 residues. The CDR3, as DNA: TGTGCCAGCACCGGACAGGGGACAATCAATCAGCCCCAGCATTTT. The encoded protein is CASTGQGTINQPQHF.

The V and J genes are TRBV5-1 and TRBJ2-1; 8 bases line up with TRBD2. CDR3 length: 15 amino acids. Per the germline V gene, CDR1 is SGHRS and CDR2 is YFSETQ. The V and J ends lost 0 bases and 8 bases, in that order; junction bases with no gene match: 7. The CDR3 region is CASSLAGLAGDEQFF. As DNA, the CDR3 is TGCGCCAGCAGCTTGGCCGGCCTAGCGGGCGATGAGCAGTTCTTC.

As DNA, the CDR3 is TGTGCCACCAGCAGAGATCGGACAGCCTACGAGCAGTACTTC. Translation gives CATSRDRTAYEQYF. The V and J genes are TRBV15 and TRBJ2-7; perhaps TRBD1 as D (6 bases). Trimming left V 0 bases short and J 2 bases short, with 8 bases between. Looked up from germline, CDR1 is LNHNV and CDR2 is YYDKDF (reference sequence). The CDR3 runs 14 residues.

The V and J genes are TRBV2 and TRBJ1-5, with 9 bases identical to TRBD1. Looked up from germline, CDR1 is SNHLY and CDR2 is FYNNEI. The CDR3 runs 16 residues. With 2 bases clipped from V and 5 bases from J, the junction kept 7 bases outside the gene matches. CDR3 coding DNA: TGTGCCAGCAGTGAATACCGGACAGGGGTCGATCAGCCCCAGCATTTT. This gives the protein CASSEYRTGVDQPQHF. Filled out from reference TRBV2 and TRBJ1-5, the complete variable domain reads EPEVTQTPSHQVTQMGQEVILRCVPISNHLYFYWYRQILGQKVEFLVSFYNNEISEKSEIFDDQFSVERPDGSNFTLKIRSTKLEDSAMYFCASSEYRTGVDQPQHFGDGTRLSIL.

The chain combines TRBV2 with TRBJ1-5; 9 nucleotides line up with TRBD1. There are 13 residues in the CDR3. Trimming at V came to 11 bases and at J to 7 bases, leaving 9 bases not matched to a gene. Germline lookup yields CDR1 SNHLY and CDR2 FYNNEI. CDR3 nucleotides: TGTGCCGGGACAGGGATTTACGGACAGCCCCAGCATTTT. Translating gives CAGTGIYGQPQHF. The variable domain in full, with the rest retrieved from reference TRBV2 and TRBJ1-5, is EPEVTQTPSHQVTQMGQEVILRCVPISNHLYFYWYRQILGQKVEFLVSFYNNEISEKSEIFDDQFSVERPDGSNFTLKIRSTKLEDSAMYFCAGTGIYGQPQHFGDGTRLSIL.

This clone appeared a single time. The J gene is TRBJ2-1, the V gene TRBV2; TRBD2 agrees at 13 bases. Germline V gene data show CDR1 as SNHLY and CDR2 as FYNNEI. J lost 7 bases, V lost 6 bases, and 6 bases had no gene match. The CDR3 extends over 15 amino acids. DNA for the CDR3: TGTGCCAGCAGGCCGGGACTAGCGGGATGGAATGAGCAGTTCTTC. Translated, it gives CASRPGLAGWNEQFF.

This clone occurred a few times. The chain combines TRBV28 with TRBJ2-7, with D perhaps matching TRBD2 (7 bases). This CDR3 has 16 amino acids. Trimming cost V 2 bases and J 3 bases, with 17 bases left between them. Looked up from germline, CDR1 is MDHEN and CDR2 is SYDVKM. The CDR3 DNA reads TGTGCCAGCAGTTTAATCGGGGGGCTACAAGACTACGAGCAGTACTTC. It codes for CASSLIGGLQDYEQYF. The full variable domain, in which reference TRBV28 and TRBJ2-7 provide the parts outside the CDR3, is DVKVTQSSRYLVKRTGEKVFLECVQDMDHENMFWYRQDPGLGLRLIYFSYDVKMKEKGDIPEGYSVSREKKERFSLILESASTNQTSMYLCASSLIGGLQDYEQYFGPGTRLTVT.

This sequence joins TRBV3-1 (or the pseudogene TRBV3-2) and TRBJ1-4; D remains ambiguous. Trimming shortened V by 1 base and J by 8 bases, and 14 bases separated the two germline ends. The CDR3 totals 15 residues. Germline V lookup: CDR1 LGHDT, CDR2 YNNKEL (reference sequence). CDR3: CASSQGATGVEKLFF. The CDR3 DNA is TGTGCCAGCAGCCAAGGGGCGACGGGAGTGGAAAAACTGTTTTTT.

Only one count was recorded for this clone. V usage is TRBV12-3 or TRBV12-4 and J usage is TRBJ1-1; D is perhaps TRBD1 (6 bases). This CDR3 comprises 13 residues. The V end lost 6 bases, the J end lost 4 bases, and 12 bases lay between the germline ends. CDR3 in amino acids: CASSWTAFTEAFF. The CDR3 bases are TGTGCCAGCAGCTGGACAGCGTTCACTGAAGCTTTCTTT.

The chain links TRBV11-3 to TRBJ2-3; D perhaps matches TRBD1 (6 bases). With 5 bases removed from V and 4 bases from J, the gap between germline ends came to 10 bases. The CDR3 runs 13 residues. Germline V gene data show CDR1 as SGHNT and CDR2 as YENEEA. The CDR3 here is CASSLQGSDTQYF. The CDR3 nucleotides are TGTGCCAGCAGCCTACAGGGCTCAGATACGCAGTATTTT.